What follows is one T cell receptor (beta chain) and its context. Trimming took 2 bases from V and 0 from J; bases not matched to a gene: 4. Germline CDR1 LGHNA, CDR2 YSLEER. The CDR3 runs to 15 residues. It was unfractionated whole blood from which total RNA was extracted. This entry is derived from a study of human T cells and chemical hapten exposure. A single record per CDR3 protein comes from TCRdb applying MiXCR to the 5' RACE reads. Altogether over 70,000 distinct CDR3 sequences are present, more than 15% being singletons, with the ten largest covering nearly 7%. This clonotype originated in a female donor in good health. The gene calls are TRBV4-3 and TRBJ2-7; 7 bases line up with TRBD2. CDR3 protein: CASSQIAGDSYEQYF. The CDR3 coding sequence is TGCGCCAGCAGCCAAATAGCGGGCGACTCCTACGAGCAGTACTTC.